Listed below are T cell receptor beta chains from one sample, sequenced in a study of shared clonotypes between healthy human individuals. Sequencing was performed with immunoSEQ multiplex PCR; in TCRdb, only in-frame clones are kept and a portion is missing. The data contain 850,000 to 1,100,000 clones, 60% to 85% of them singletons. Sequencing used memory CD4+ T cells from PBMCs. These receptors all stem from a man between 18 and 35 years old in good health. Some clones in this sample may be carry-over from other donors' samples. The CDR3 runs from the conserved cysteine through the conserved F or W. The D gene is left open where the match is weak. For some rows the clone size is stated as once, few or many, or as a class when expanded; others skip it.

TRBJ1-3 | NA | TRBV28 | NA | TGTGCCAGCAGTAGGGGGGGTCAGGCCTCTGGAAACACCATATATTTT | CASSRGGQASGNTIYF
TRBJ1-2 | TRBD1 | TRBV5-1 | NA | TGCGCCAGCAGCTTGTTGACCGGGACAGGGAAGGGCTACACCTTC | CASSLLTGTGKGYTF
TRBJ2-6 | NA | TRBV4-2 | few | TGTGCCAGCAGCCAAGACGGGGGAACCGGGGCCAACGTCCTGACTTTC | CASSQDGGTGANVLTF
TRBJ1-1 | NA | TRBV19 | NA | TGTGCCAGTGAAGGGGGTGGAAGTAGCACTGAAGCTTTCTTT | CASEGGGSSTEAFF
TRBJ2-5 | NA | TRBV28 | NA | TGTGCCAGCAGTCTACCTAGGTCTGGCAGAGAGACCCAGTACTTC | CASSLPRSGRETQYF
TRBJ2-7 | NA | TRBV4-3 | NA | TGCGCCAGCAGCCTTGGGGACCAGGGCTACGAGCAGTACTTC | CASSLGDQGYEQYF
TRBJ2-5 | NA | TRBV6-6 | once | TGTGCCAGCAGAATGACACTCCAAGAGACCCAGTACTTC | CASRMTLQETQYF
TRBJ2-1 | NA | TRBV28 | NA | TGTGCCAGCGCCGTGGGCTACAATGAGCAGTTCTTC | CASAVGYNEQFF
TRBJ1-2 | TRBD1 | TRBV2 | NA | TGTGCCAGCACCCGACAGGGGGGATACCTAAACTATGGCTACACCTTC | CASTRQGGYLNYGYTF
TRBJ2-1 | NA | TRBV28 | NA | TGTGCCAGCCGGGACGGATACAATGAGCAGTTCTTC | CASRDGYNEQFF
TRBJ1-5 | TRBD1 | TRBV30 | NA | TGTGCCTGGAGTGTCGGACAGGGGAGGAAGCCCCAGCATTTT | CAWSVGQGRKPQHF
TRBJ2-5 | NA | TRBV14 | NA | TGTGCCAGCAGCCAGGACCGGCGTGGAGAGACCCAGTACTTC | CASSQDRRGETQYF
TRBJ2-7 | TRBD2 | TRBV6-5 | few | TGTGCCAGCAGTTACTTAAGGACTAGCGGCTCCTACGAGCAGTACTTC | CASSYLRTSGSYEQYF
TRBJ2-7 | TRBD1 | TRBV5-1 | NA | TGCGCCAGCAGCGCCGGGACAGGGGGCTACGAGCAGTACTTC | CASSAGTGGYEQYF
TRBJ1-4 | NA | TRBV6-1 | NA | TGTGCCAGCATTCTCGTCTTCGGAACTAATGAAAAACTGTTTTTT | CASILVFGTNEKLFF
TRBJ2-7 | TRBD1 | TRBV4-2 | once | TGTGCCAGCAGCCAAGTTCGGGACAGTATGTTCGAGCAGTACTTC | CASSQVRDSMFEQYF
TRBJ2-2 | NA | TRBV5-4 | NA | TGTGCCAGCAGCTTGGCCGGAGCTGTCGGGGAGCTGTTTTTT | CASSLAGAVGELFF
TRBJ2-5 | TRBD1 | TRBV19 | NA | TGTGCCAGTAGTATAAAAAGGACAGGGGCAGAGACCCAGTACTTC | CASSIKRTGAETQYF
TRBJ2-3 | TRBD2 | TRBV7-9 | NA | TGTGCCAGCAGCCCCGGGACTAAGGGGGATACGCAGTATTTT | CASSPGTKGDTQYF
TRBJ2-5 | TRBD2 | TRBV4-2 | NA | TGTGCCAGCAGCAAACAGCCCGGTGGACTAGCGGGAGGTGGGGAGACCCAGTACTTC | CASSKQPGGLAGGGETQYF
TRBJ2-1 | NA | TRBV2 | NA | TGTGCCAGCAACGGGGGCATAGCGGCCTACAATGAGCAGTTCTTC | CASNGGIAAYNEQFF
TRBJ2-2 | TRBD2 | TRBV11-2 | NA | TGTGCCAGCAGCCGGGTCAGTCTAGCGGGGGGGACCGGGGAGCTGTTTTTT | CASSRVSLAGGTGELFF
TRBJ1-1 | NA | TRBV20-1 | NA | TGCAGTGCCCACAAATCAAAAGCTTTCTTT | CSAHKSKAFF
TRBJ2-6 | NA | TRBV9 | NA | TGTGCCAGCAGCGCCCTTCCCGGGGCCAACGTCCTGACTTTC | CASSALPGANVLTF
TRBJ2-7 | NA | TRBV5-1 | NA | TGCGCCAGCAGCCTGGAGGGGTTAGAGCAGTACTTC | CASSLEGLEQYF
TRBJ2-3 | NA | TRBV15 | NA | TGTGCCACCAGCCGGGTCCTCGGGGATACGCAGTATTTT | CATSRVLGDTQYF
TRBJ2-7 | NA | TRBV7-9 | few | TGTGCCAGCAGCTTTGGACTCAAGAGCTCCTACGAGCAGTACTTC | CASSFGLKSSYEQYF
TRBJ2-1 | NA | TRBV7-2 | NA | TGTGCCAGCAGGTACAGGGAAACCCCGTACAATGAGCAGTTCTTC | CASRYRETPYNEQFF
TRBJ2-5 | TRBD1 | TRBV7-6 | NA | TGTGCCAGCAGCTTACAGGGGGCGAGACAAGAGACCCAGTACTTC | CASSLQGARQETQYF
TRBJ1-1 | NA | TRBV5-1 | NA | TGCGCCAGCAGCGAGGGGGTTGGGAACACTGAAGCTTTCTTT | CASSEGVGNTEAFF
TRBJ1-5 | NA | TRBV18 | NA | TGTGCCAGCTCACCACAGACAGGCGCTAGCAATCAGCCCCAGCATTTT | CASSPQTGASNQPQHF
TRBJ2-6 | TRBD2 | TRBV28 | NA | TGTGCCAGCAGTTCTAGCGGCACCACTGGGGCCAACGTCCTGACTTTC | CASSSSGTTGANVLTF
TRBJ2-7 | NA | TRBV6-1 | NA | TGTGCCAGCAGTGAAGCGCCGGGGGGCAGATACGAGCAGTACTTC | CASSEAPGGRYEQYF
TRBJ2-2 | NA | TRBV11-2 | NA | TGTGCCAGCAGCTTCCCCCGGGCCCCCGGGGAGCTGTTTTTT | CASSFPRAPGELFF
TRBJ2-1 | NA | TRBV29-1 | NA | TGCAGCGTTGAAGACCGCGTCCAAAATGAGCAGTTCTTC | CSVEDRVQNEQFF
TRBJ1-2 | NA | TRBV28 | NA | TGTGCCAGCAGTTTAGAAGGGACCCACCGTTTC | CASSLEGTHRF
TRBJ2-7 | NA | TRBV5-1 | NA | TGCGCCAGCAGCTGGCTGGGACAACCCGAGCAGTACTTC | CASSWLGQPEQYF
TRBJ1-1 | TRBD1 | TRBV11-2 | NA | TGTGCCAGCAGGCGACAGGGGCTCACTGAAGCTTTCTTT | CASRRQGLTEAFF
TRBJ2-3 | NA | TRBV6-5 | NA | TGTGCCAGCAGTCCGCGTCCAGATACGCAGTATTTT | CASSPRPDTQYF
TRBJ2-2 | NA | TRBV4-1 | NA | TGCGCCAGCAGCACACCCAACACGGGTAGGGAGCTGTTTTTT | CASSTPNTGRELFF
TRBJ2-7 | TRBD2 | TRBV2 | many | TGTGCCAGCACTAGCGGGGTGTCCTACGAGCAGTACTTC | CASTSGVSYEQYF
TRBJ1-4 | TRBD1 | TRBV19 | NA | TGTGCCAGTAGTCTTCACCCGGGACAGGGGAATGAAAAACTGTTTTTT | CASSLHPGQGNEKLFF